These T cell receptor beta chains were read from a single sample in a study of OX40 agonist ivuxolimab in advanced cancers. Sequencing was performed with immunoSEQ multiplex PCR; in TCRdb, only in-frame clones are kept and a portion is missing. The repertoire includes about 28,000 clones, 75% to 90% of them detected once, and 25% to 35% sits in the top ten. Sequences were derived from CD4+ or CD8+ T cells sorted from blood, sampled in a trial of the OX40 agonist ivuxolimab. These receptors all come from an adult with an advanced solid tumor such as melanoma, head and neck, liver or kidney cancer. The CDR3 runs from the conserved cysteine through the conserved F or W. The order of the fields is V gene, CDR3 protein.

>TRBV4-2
CASSQDQGGGAWDTQYF
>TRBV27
CASRAAMNTEAFF
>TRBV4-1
CASASGGGLRDTQYF
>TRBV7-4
CASSQVGSNRALETQYF
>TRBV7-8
CASSQNPGQGAEGTEAFF
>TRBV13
CASSLSLQAEKLFF
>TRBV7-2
CASYTGGREQYF
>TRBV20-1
CSARRVSEQYF
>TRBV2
CASQQDEQYF
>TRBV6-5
CASSYSITANEQFF
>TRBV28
CASSLREGYSNQPQHF
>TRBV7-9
CASSPPGYGYTF
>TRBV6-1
CASLQSGTVYGYTF
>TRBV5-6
CASSFGRPYEQYF
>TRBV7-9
CASSLAGFSYEQYF
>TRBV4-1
CASSQVKDRGGGEQYF
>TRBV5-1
CASSLFDSGLDQYF
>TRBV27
CASSGLGAATNEKLFF
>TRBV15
CATSRGLAGYPDTQYF
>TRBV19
CASSVDGEETQYF
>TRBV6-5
CASSYRGANQPQHF
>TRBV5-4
CASSLDRGARMNTEAFF
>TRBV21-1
CASKLTGTGVCGYTF
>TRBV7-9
CASIETGWQSTDTQYF
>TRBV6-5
CASSYGDPGDSYEQYF
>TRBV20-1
CSARGEGQPF
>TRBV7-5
CASSLEQGYPYEQYF
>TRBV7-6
CASSPGGGVSYEQYF
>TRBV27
CASTPGTGNTEAFF
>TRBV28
CASSLSRVGSPLHF
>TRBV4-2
CASSYRGEDEQYF
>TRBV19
CASSSYLLPAGDYGYTF
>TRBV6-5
CASSYHRSYEQYF
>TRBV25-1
CASSELGVGSPLHF
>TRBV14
CASSPGTKLESPYEQYF
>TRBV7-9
CASSSPANYEQYF
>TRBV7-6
CASSPLAGGANVLTF
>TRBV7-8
CASSSGPPAQGLPEKLFF
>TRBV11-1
CASSQPWGTTGELFF